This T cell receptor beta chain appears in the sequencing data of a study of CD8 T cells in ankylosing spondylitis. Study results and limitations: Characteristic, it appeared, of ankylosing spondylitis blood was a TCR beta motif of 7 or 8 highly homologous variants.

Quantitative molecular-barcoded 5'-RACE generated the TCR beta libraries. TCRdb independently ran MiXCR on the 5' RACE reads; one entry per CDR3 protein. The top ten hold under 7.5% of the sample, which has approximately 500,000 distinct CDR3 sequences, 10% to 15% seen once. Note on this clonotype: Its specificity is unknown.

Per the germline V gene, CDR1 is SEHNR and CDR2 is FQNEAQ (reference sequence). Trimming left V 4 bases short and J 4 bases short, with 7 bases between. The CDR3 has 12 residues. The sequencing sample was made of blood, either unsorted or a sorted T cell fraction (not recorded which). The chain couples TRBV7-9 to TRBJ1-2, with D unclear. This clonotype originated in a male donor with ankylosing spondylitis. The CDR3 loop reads CASSSNSYGYTF. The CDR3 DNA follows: TGTGCCAGCAGCTCGAACAGCTATGGCTACACCTTC.